One and the same sample provided the 19 T cell receptor delta chains below, sequenced in a study of gammadelta T cells in human blood. TCRdb called clones from the RT-PCR reads again using CATT. This sample yields around 300 delta-chain clones, of which around 3% are seen a single time; 60% to 75% belongs to the top ten. The sample taken for sequencing was non-Vgamma9Vdelta2 gamma-delta T cells from adult blood. All receptors come from a human donor.

In the case of this clone: A far bigger clonotype differs at one base, so this is likely a read error. The V and J genes are TRDV1 and TRDJ2; D is possibly TRDD3 (7 bases). The J gene is not listed in TCRdb, so it was assigned here from a DNA match to germline. Germline V gene sequence: CDR1 TSWWSYY, CDR2 QGS. V lost 0 bases to trimming and J lost 4 bases, with 33 bases between them. The CDR3 has 23 amino acids. The CDR3 sequence is CALGELVYRASPSLMGETAQLFF. The CDR3 DNA reads TGTGCTCTTGGGGAACTAGTTTATCGTGCCTCTCCTTCCCTCATGGGGGAGACAGCACAACTCTTCTTT.

This clone is medium-sized (0.01 to 0.1%) by share. The TCRdb record carries a much larger clone's protein, which differs from this DNA's translation at residue 18; a read error is the likely cause, and the protein listed here is the DNA translation. This rearrangement joins TRDV1 to TRDJ1, with 11 bases matching TRDD3. The germline gives CDR1 TSWWSYY, CDR2 QGS. The CDR3 loop spans 22 amino acids. CDR3 coding DNA: TGTGCTCTTGGGGAACGGCCTTCCTACTGGTACTGGGGGATAGCCTACACCAATAAACTCATCTTT. Protein product: CALGERPSYWYWGIAYTNKLIF.

This clone was seen a few times. A much larger clone sits a single nucleotide away, making a read error possible. Additional DNA sequences in this sample encode the identical CDR3. This chain uses TRDV1 with TRDJ1; D not certain. Germline lookup yields CDR1 TSWWSYY and CDR2 QGS. Trimming left V 3 bases short and J 5 bases short, with 13 bases between. The CDR3 length is 14 residues. CDR3 DNA: TGTGCTCTTGGGGACAGGACCACTACTGATAAACTCATCTTT. Its protein product is CALGDRTTTDKLIF.

Concerning this clone: TCRdb shows a much larger clone's protein in place of this DNA's translation, and the two differ at residue 14, likely through a read error; the protein shown is translated from the DNA. The chain combines TRDV1 with TRDJ1, with D possibly TRDD3 on 10 matching bases. The CDR3 is 22 amino acids. V lost 1 base, J lost 0 bases, and 30 bases lay in between. CDR1 TSWWSYY and CDR2 QGS come from the germline V gene. The CDR3 nucleotides are TGTGCTCTTGGGGAACGGCCTTCCTACTGGTACTGGGGGATGGCCTACACCGATAAACTCATCTTT. Translating gives CALGERPSYWYWGMAYTDKLIF.

On this clone: Since a far larger clone is one base different, this is likely a read error. The identical CDR3 is also encoded by other nucleotide sequences in the sample. The chain combines TRDV1 with TRDJ1, with D perhaps TRDD2 or TRDD3 (9 bases each). CDR1 is TSWWSYY and CDR2 is QGS in the germline V gene. This CDR3 is built from 23 residues. V lost 1 base, J lost 5 bases, and 38 bases lay in between. CDR3 residues: CALGEPFLRTGGAARLSTDKLIF. Here the CDR3 DNA reads TGTGCTCTTGGGGAACCCTTCCTACGTACTGGGGGAGCCGCTCGGCTGTCCACTGATAAACTCATCTTT.

In regard to this clone: The TCRdb protein, from a much larger clone, departs from this DNA's translation at residue 5, likely by read error; the protein shown derives from the DNA. The chain is built from TRDV1 and TRDJ1, with 11 bases identical to TRDD3. The CDR3 length is 20 residues. With V trimmed by 5 bases and J by 7 bases, 24 bases remained unmatched. Germline V gene lookup returns CDR1 TSWWSYY and CDR2 QGS. In DNA, the CDR3 is TGTGCTCTTGGGACCCCCCCGGGGCTGCTGTGGTGGGGGATACGAGGTAAACTCATCTTT. Translated, it gives CALGTPPGLLWWGIRGKLIF.

Of note for this clone: TCRdb's protein, taken from a much larger clone, differs from this DNA's translation at residue 13, likely owing to a read error; the protein displayed comes from the DNA. The rearrangement links TRDV1 to TRDJ1; TRDD3 aligns across 11 bases. The V gene's germline CDR1 is TSWWSYY and CDR2 QGS. The CDR3 is 20 residues long. V gave up 1 base and J gave up 1 base; unmatched junction bases: 14. CDR3 protein: CALGEQGIWYWGIITDKLIF. CDR3 nucleotide sequence: TGTGCTCTTGGGGAACAGGGGATCTGGTACTGGGGGATAATCACCGATAAACTCATCTTT.

This clone counts as hyperexpanded. Other DNA sequences within the sample encode an identical CDR3. The J gene is TRDJ1, the V gene TRDV1; 11 bases match TRDD3. Germline trimming cut 2 bases from V and 1 base from J; bases unmatched to any gene: 27. The V gene's germline CDR1 is TSWWSYY and CDR2 QGS. The CDR3 spans 24 residues. The CDR3 loop is CALGETIQKLTVTGGYRATDKLIF. The CDR3 coding sequence is TGTGCTCTTGGGGAAACTATACAAAAACTTACTGTAACTGGGGGATATCGGGCCACCGATAAACTCATCTTT.

Turning to this clone: The protein held in TCRdb is that of a much larger clone and does not match this DNA's translation at residue 14, likely because of a read error; the protein shown is translated from the DNA. The chain links TRDV3 to TRDJ1; 10 nucleotides match TRDD3. Germline CDR1 reads TVYSNPD; CDR2 reads GDNSRS (reference sequence). CDR3 size: 16 residues. CDR3 protein: CAFRPSGDTGTDKPIF. CDR3 DNA sequence: TGTGCCTTCCGGCCTTCGGGGGATACGGGCACCGATAAACCCATCTTT.

Of note for this clone: The protein given by TCRdb reflects a much larger clone and differs at residue 19 from this DNA's translation, likely from a read error; the protein shown is the DNA's translation. This rearrangement joins TRDV1 to TRDJ1; TRDD3 matches 9 bases. Germline V gene sequence: CDR1 TSWWSYY, CDR2 QGS. The CDR3 is 20 amino acids. The CDR3 DNA sequence: TGTGCTCTTGGGGAACAGGGGATCTGGTACTGGGGGAGAATCACCGATAAACTCACCTTT. Translated: CALGEQGIWYWGRITDKLTF.

This clone turned up a few times. This likely stems from a read error, as it lies one base from a far larger clone. At the DNA level, this CDR3 is encoded by other sequences in the same sample as well. The chain carries TRDV3 and TRDJ1; possible D gene TRDD3, 7 bases. Germline V gene data show CDR1 as TVYSNPD and CDR2 as GDNSRS (reference sequence). This CDR3 is built from 22 residues. V was clipped by 5 bases and J by 1 base, with 41 bases between them. The CDR3 spells CATLPGPSYWGIREPVTDKLIF. The CDR3 nucleotides are TGTGCCACCCTTCCGGGCCCCTCGTACTGGGGAATACGCGAACCGGTCACCGATAAACTCATCTTT. Looking up the rest from reference TRDV3 and TRDJ1 gives the full variable domain: CDKVTQSSPDQTVASGSEVVLLCTYDTVYSNPDLFWYRIRPDYSFQFVFYGDNSRSEGADFTQGRFSVKHILTQKAFHLVISPVRTEDSATYYCATLPGPSYWGIREPVTDKLIFGKGTRVTVEP.

No V gene call was produced; the J gene was TRDJ1; whether TRDD3, the table's D call, matches the DNA was not checked. The CDR3 has 21 residues. CDR3 in amino acids: CATGWVPSHTRRISYTDKLIF. The CDR3 coding sequence is TGCGCTACAGGCTGGGTTCCATCTCACACCCGCCGTATCTCGTACACCGATAAACTCATCTTT.

This clone was seen more than once but under ten times. The protein TCRdb gives is from a much larger clone and does not agree with this DNA's translation at residue 11, likely a read error; the protein shown here comes from the DNA. The chain joins TRDV1 to TRDJ2, with TRDD3 as a possible D gene (7 bases). TCRdb is silent on the J gene; assignment here came from matching the DNA to germline. This CDR3 is 23 amino acids long. Trimming stripped 0 bases from V and 5 bases from J, with 34 bases between. Germline values: CDR1 TSWWSYY, CDR2 QGS. CDR3 bases: TGTGCTCTTGGGGAACTAGTTTATCGTGCCCCTCCTTCCCTCATGGGGGAAACAGCACAACTCTTCTTT. Translated: CALGELVYRAPPSLMGETAQLFF.

This clone is medium-sized (0.01 to 0.1%) by share. The V and J genes are TRDV1 and TRDJ1; D tentatively fits TRDD2 or TRDD3 (9 bases each). The V gene lost 1 base and the J gene lost 1 base, with 28 bases spanning the gap. The CDR3 has 21 amino acids. Germline CDR1 TSWWSYY, CDR2 QGS. This CDR3 reads CALGERPSYWYWGRITDKLIF. CDR3 bases: TGTGCTCTTGGGGAACGGCCTTCCTACTGGTACTGGGGGAGAATCACCGATAAACTCATCTTT.

This clone is medium-sized. A read error may be the cause here, since a much bigger clone is one base away. Other nucleotide sequences in the sample specify the same CDR3. The chain has TRDV2 and TRDJ1, with 9 bases identical to TRDD3. CDR1 and CDR2 (germline): GEAIGNYY, EKD. There are 18 residues in the CDR3. The CDR3 DNA is TGTGCCTGTGACACCGCGGGTACTGGGGGAAAGTACACTGATAAACTCATCTTT. Residues: CACDTAGTGGKYTDKLIF.

In this sample, this clone turned up a few times. TCRdb lists the protein of a much larger clone for this DNA, which differs at residue 4, so this is likely a read error; the protein given here is translated from the DNA itself. The chain employs TRDV1 and TRDJ1, with D perhaps given as TRDD2 or TRDD3 (9 bases each). Germline values: CDR1 TSWWSYY, CDR2 QGS. CDR3 length equals 23 residues. This CDR3 reads CALWEPFLRTGGAARLSTDKLIF. The CDR3 nucleotides are TGTGCTCTTTGGGAACCCTTCCTACGTACTGGGGGAGCCGCTCGGCTGTCCACCGATAAACTCATCTTT.

This clone was detected only a few times. The protein TCRdb gives is from a much larger clone and does not agree with this DNA's translation at residue 18, likely a read error; the protein shown here comes from the DNA. The chain carries TRDV1 and TRDJ1, with 9 positions matching TRDD3. Germline lookup yields CDR1 TSWWSYY and CDR2 QGS. The CDR3 is 20 amino acids. In DNA form, the CDR3 reads TGTGCTCTTGGGGAACAGGGGATCTGGTACTGGGGGAGAATCACCGATAAACCCATCTTT. This translates into CALGEQGIWYWGRITDKPIF.

This clone was seen a few times. TCRdb's listed protein matches a much larger clone and diverges from this DNA's translation at residue 12, likely through a read error; the protein shown comes from the DNA. The chain is built from TRDV1 and TRDJ1; maybe TRDD3 (6 bases). The CDR3 contains 20 residues. Per germline, CDR1 TSWWSYY and CDR2 QGS. With 1 base removed from V and 1 base from J, the gap between germline ends came to 25 bases. CDR3 residues: CALGEQGIWYWVRITDKLIF. DNA of the CDR3: TGTGCTCTTGGGGAACAGGGGATCTGGTACTGGGTGAGAATCACCGATAAACTCATCTTT.

This clone is hyperexpanded (1% or more) by share. This sample also contains other DNA sequences that code for the same CDR3. This rearrangement joins TRAV29/DV5 to TRDJ1; TRDD3 matches at 10 bases. The J segment lost 3 bases and the V segment lost 0 bases, leaving 14 bases of the junction unmatched. CDR1 NSMFDY and CDR2 ISSIKDK come from the germline V gene. This CDR3 is built from 18 residues. CDR3 amino acids: CAASAQYWGIVGADKLIF. CDR3 bases: TGTGCAGCAAGCGCGCAGTACTGGGGGATTGTAGGGGCCGATAAACTCATCTTT.